The source of this TCR beta chain is a study of cytomegalovirus exposure and HLA in healthy donors. Study-wide context: The 90 to 150 validation repertoires matched the 666 first-cohort repertoires in platform, a later analysis reported.

Libraries were prepared by immunoSEQ multiplex PCR; TCRdb keeps only in-frame clonotypes and omits some of them. The sample holds about 40,000 clones, approximately 94% seen once. The donors were members of the validation cohort comprising approximately 110 subjects, separate from the roughly 730-subject first cohort. The sample consisted of PBMCs. The sequence was obtained from a woman between 18 and 30 years old in good health and CMV-seronegative.

The CDR3 sequence is CASSFRVGNQPQHF. The CDR3 region has the DNA TGTGCCAGCAGTTTCAGGGTTGGCAATCAGCCCCAGCATTTT. This chain connects TRBV28 to TRBJ1-5; a weak D match, TRBD1 (5 bases). The CDR3 loop spans 14 amino acids. Per germline, CDR1 MDHEN and CDR2 SYDVKM. Trimming left V 3 bases short and J 2 bases short, with 8 bases between.